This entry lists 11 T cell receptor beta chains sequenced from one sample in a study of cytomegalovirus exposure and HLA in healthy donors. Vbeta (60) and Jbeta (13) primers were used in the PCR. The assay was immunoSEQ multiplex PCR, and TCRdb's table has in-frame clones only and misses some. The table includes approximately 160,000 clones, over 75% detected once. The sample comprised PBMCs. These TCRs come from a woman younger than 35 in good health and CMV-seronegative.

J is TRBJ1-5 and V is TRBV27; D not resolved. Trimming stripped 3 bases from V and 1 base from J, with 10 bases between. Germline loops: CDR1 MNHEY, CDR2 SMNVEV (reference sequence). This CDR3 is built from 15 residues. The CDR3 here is CASSFEGKSNQPQHF. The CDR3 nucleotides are TGTGCCAGCAGTTTTGAGGGTAAAAGCAATCAGCCCCAGCATTTT.

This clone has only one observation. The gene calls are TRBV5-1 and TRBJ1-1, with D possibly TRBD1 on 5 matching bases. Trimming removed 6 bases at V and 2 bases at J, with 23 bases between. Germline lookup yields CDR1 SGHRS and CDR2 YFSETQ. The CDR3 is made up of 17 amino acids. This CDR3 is CASTEKGYGGKNTEAFF. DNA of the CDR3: TGCGCCAGCACCGAAAAGGGGTACGGGGGAAAAAACACTGAAGCTTTCTTT.

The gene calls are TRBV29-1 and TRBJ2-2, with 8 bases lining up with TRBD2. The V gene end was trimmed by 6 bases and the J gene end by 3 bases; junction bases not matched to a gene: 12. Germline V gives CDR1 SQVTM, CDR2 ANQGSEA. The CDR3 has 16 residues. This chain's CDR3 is CSVEMVASGYTGELFF. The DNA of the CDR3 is TGCAGCGTGGAAATGGTGGCTAGCGGGTACACCGGGGAGCTGTTTTTT.

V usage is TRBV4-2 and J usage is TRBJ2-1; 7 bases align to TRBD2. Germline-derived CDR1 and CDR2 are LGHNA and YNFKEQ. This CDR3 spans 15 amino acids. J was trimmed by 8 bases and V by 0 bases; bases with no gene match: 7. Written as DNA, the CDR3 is TGTGCCAGCAGCCAAGATCTTGCGGGAGTGTATGAGCAGTTCTTC. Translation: CASSQDLAGVYEQFF.

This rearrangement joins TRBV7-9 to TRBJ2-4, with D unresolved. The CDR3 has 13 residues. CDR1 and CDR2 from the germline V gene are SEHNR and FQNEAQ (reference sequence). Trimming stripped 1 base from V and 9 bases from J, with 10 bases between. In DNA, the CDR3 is TGTGCCAGCAGCTTAGTGTCTGTCGGCATTCAGTACTTC. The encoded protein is CASSLVSVGIQYF.

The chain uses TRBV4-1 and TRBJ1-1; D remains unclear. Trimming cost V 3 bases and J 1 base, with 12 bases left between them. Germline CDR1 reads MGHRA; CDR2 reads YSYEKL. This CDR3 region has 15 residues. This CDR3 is CASSHSSDWNTEAFF. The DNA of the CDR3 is TGCGCCAGCAGCCATTCCTCAGACTGGAACACTGAAGCTTTCTTT.

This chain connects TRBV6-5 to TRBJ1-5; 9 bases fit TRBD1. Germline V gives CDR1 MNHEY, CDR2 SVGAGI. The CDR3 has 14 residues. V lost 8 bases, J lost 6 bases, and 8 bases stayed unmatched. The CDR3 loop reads CASGDRAWGQPQHF. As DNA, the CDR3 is TGTGCCAGCGGGGACAGGGCGTGGGGTCAGCCCCAGCATTTT.

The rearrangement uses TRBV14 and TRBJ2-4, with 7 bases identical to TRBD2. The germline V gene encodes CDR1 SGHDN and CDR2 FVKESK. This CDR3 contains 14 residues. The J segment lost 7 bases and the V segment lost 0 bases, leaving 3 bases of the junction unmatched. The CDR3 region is CASSQDLGGNIQYF. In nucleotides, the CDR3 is TGTGCCAGCAGCCAAGATCTGGGAGGGAACATTCAGTACTTC.

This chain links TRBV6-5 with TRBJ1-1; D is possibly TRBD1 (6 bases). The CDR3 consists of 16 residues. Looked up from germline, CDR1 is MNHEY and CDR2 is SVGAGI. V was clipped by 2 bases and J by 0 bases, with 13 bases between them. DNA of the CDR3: TGTGCCAGCAGTTACGCGGCGACAGGAATGAACACTGAAGCTTTCTTT. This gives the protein CASSYAATGMNTEAFF.

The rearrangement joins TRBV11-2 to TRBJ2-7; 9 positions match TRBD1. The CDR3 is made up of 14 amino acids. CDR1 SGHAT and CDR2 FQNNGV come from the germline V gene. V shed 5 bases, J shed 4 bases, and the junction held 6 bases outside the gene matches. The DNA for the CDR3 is TGTGCCAGCAGCATGACAGGGGGTGTGTACGAGCAGTACTTC. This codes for CASSMTGGVYEQYF.

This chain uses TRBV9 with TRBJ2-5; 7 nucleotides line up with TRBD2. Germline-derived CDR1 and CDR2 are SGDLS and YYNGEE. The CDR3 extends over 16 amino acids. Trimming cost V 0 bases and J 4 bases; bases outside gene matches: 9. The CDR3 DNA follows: TGTGCCAGCAGCGTAGGAGTGGGGGGGACGGGAGAGACCCAGTACTTC. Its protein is CASSVGVGGTGETQYF.